This T cell receptor (beta chain) was profiled in a study of blood T cell repertoires in COVID-19. Overall study: T cells, B-cell-depleted T cells, or PBMCs supplied cDNA or gDNA.

This CDR3 contains 18 residues. Sequenced by immunoSEQ multiplex PCR; TCRdb stores in-frame clones only, minus some. Among around 180,000 clones, around nine tenths were seen once, and the ten largest hold 2.1%. The chain recombines TRBV21-1 with TRBJ1-3; the table's D gene call, TRBD1, was not cross checked with the DNA. TRBV21-1 is an annotated pseudogene. The clonotype originates from a man between 65 and 85 years old with active or convalescent COVID-19. The sequenced sample consisted of peripheral blood. CDR3 DNA sequence: TGTGCCAGCAGCAAAAAGGGGGCTATGAGCCAGTGCCGAAACACCATATATTTT. This codes for CASSKKGAMSQCRNTIYF.